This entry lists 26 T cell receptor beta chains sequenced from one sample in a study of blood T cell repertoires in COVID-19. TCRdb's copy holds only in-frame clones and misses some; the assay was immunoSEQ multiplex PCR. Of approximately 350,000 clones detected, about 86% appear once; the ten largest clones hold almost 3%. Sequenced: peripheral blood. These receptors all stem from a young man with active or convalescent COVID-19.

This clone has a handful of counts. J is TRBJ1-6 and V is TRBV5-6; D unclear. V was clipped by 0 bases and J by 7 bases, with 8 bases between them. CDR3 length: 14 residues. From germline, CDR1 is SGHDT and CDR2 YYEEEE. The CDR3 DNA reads TGTGCCAGCAGCTTGGGGGGAGTGAATTCACCCCTCCACTTT. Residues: CASSLGGVNSPLHF.

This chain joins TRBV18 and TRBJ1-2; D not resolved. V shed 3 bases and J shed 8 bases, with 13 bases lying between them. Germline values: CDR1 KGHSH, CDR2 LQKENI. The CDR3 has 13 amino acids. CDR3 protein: CASSPSQVRGYTF. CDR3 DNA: TGTGCCAGCTCACCGTCCCAGGTGCGCGGCTACACCTTC. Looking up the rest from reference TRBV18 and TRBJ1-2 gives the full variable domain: NAGVMQNPRHLVRRRGQEARLRCSPMKGHSHVYWYRQLPEEGLKFMVYLQKENIIDESGMPKERFSAEFPKEGPSILRIQQVVRGDSAAYFCASSPSQVRGYTFGSGTRLTVV.

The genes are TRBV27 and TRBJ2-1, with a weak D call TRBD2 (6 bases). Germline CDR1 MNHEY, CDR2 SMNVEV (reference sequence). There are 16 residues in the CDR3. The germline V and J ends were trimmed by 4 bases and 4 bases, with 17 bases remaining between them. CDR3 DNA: TGTGCCAGCAGTTATGGGAGGCCGTCTTATTACAATGAGCAGTTCTTC. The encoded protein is CASSYGRPSYYNEQFF.

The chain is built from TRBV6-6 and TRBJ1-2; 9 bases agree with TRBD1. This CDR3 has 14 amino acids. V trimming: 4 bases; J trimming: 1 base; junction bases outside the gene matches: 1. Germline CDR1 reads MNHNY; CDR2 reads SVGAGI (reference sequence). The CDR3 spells CASSSDRGNYGYTF. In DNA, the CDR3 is TGTGCCAGCAGTTCGGACAGGGGTAACTATGGCTACACCTTC.

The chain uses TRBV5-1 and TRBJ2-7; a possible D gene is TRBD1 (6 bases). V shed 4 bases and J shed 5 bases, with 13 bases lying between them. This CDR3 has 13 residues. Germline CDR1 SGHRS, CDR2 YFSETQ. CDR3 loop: CASSAGQNHEQYF. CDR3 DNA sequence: TGCGCCAGCAGCGCCGGACAGAATCACGAGCAGTACTTC.

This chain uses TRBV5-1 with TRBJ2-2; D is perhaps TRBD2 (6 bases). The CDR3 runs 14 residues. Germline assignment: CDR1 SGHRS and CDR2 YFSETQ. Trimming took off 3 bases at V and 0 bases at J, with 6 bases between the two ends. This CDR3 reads CASSWGANTGELFF. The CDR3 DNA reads TGCGCCAGCAGCTGGGGGGCGAACACCGGGGAGCTGTTTTTT.

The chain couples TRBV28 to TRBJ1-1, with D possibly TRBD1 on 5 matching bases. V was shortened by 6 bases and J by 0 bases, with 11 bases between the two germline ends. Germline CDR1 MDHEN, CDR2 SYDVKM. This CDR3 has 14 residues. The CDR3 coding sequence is TGTGCCAGCAGCTGGGGGGTAGTGAACACTGAAGCTTTCTTT. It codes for CASSWGVVNTEAFF.

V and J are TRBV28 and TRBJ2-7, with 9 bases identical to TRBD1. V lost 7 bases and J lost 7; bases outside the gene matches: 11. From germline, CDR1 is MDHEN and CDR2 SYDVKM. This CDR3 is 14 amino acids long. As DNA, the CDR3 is TGTGCCAGCAAGGGGGACAGGGTCGCGGGGGAGCAGTACTTC. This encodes CASKGDRVAGEQYF.

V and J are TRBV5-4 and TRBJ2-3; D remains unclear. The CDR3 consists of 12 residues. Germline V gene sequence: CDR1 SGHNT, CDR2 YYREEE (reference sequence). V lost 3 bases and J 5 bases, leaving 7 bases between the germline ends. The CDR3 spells CASSSAEDTQYF. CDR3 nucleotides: TGTGCCAGCAGCTCGGCGGAAGATACGCAGTATTTT.

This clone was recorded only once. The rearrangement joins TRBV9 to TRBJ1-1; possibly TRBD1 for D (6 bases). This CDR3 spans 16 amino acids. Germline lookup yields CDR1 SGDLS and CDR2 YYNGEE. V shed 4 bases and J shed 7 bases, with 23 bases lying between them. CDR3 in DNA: TGTGCCAGCAGCCAAGGGCCGATGGGGGGGCTGGGTGAAGCTTTCTTT. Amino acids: CASSQGPMGGLGEAFF.

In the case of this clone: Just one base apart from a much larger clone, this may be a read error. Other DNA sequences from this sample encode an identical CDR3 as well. The CDR3 DNA follows: TGTGCCAGCAGCTTGGGAGGGGGGAACACTGAAGCTTTCTTT. The encoded protein is CASSLGGGNTEAFF. The chain employs TRBV13 and TRBJ1-1; D might be TRBD1 (6 bases). In germline, CDR1 is PRHDT, CDR2 FYEKMQ (reference sequence). The germline V and J ends were trimmed by 3 bases and 1 base, with 9 bases remaining between them. This CDR3 spans 14 amino acids.

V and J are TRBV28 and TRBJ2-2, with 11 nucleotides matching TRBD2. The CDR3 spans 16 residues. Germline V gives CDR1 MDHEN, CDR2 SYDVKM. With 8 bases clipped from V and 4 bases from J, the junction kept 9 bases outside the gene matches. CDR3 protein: CASVTSGSLGTGELFF. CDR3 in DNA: TGTGCCAGCGTTACTAGCGGGAGCTTGGGCACCGGGGAGCTGTTTTTT.

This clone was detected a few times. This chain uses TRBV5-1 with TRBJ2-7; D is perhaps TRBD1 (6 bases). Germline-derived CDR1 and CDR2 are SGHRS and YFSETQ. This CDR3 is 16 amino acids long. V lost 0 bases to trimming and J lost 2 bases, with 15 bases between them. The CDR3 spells CASSLALGASPYEQYF. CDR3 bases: TGCGCCAGCAGCTTGGCTTTGGGGGCTTCCCCCTACGAGCAGTACTTC.

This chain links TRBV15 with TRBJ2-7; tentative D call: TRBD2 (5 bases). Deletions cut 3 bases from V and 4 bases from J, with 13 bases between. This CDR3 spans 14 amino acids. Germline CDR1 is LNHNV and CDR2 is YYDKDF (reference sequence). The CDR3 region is CATSSPLSAYEQYF. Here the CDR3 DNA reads TGTGCCACCAGCAGCCCCCTTAGCGCTTACGAGCAGTACTTC.

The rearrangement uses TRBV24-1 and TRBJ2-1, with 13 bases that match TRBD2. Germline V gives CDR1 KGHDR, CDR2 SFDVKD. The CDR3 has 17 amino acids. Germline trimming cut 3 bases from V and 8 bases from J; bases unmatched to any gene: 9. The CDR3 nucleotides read TGTGCCACCAGTGATCCCAGGACTAGCGGGAGTGATTATGAGCAGTTCTTC. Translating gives CATSDPRTSGSDYEQFF.

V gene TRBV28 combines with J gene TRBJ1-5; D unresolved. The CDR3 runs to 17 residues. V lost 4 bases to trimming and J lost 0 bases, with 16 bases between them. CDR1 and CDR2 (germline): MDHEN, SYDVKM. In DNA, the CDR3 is TGTGCCAGCAGTTCGAGAGCCAGGACTGATAGCAATCAGCCCCAGCATTTT. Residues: CASSSRARTDSNQPQHF.

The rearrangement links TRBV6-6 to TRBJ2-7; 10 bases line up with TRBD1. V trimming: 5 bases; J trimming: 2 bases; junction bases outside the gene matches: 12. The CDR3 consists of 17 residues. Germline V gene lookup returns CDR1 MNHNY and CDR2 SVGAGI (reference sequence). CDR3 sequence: CASSPTSGTGAPYEQYF. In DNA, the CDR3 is TGTGCCAGCAGTCCGACCTCCGGGACAGGGGCCCCCTACGAGCAGTACTTC.

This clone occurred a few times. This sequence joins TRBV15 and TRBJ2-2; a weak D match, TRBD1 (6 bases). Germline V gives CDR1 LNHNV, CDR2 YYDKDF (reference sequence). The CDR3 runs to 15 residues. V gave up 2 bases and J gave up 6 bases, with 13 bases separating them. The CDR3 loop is CATSRSRDISGELFF. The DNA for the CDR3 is TGTGCCACCAGCAGATCTCGGGACATCTCCGGGGAGCTGTTTTTT.

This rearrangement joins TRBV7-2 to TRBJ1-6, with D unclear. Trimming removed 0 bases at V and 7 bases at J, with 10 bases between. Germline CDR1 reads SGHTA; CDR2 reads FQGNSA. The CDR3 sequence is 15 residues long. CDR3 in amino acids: CASSLARAQNSPLHF. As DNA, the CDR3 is TGTGCCAGCAGCTTAGCGCGGGCACAAAATTCACCCCTCCACTTT.

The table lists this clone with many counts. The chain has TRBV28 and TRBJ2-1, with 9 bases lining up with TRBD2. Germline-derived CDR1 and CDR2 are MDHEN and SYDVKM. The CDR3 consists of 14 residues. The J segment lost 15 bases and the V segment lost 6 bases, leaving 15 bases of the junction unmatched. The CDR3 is CASSGTSSNGGWFF. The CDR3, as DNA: TGTGCCAGCAGCGGGACTAGCAGCAATGGAGGGTGGTTCTTC.

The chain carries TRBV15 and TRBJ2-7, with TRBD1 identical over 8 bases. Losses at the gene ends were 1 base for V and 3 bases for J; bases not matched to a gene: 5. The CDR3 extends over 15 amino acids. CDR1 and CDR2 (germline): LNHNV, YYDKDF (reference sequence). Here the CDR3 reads CATSRVIDRGYEQYF. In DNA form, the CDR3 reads TGTGCCACCAGCAGAGTCATAGACAGGGGCTACGAGCAGTACTTC.

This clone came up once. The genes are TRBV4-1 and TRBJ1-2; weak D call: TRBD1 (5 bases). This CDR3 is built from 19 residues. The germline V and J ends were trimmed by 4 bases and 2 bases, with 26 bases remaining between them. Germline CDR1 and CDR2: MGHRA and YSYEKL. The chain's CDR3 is CASSRFHLRVTGQNYGYTF. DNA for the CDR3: TGCGCCAGCAGCCGATTCCACCTCAGGGTTACGGGTCAGAACTATGGCTACACCTTC.

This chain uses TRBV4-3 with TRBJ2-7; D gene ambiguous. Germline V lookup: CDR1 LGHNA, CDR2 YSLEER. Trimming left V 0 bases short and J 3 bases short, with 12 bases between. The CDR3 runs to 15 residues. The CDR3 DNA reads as TGCGCCAGCAGCCAAGATCGAATGGCAGTCTACGAGCAGTACTTC. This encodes CASSQDRMAVYEQYF.

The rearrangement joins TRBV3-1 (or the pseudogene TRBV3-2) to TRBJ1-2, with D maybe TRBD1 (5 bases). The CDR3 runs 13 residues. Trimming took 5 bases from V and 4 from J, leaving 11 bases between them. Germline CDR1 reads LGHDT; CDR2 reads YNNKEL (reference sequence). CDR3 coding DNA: TGTGCCAGCAGCTTTCTAACAGGCTATGGCTACACCTTC. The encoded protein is CASSFLTGYGYTF.

CDR3: CASSPLRGPQETQYF. CDR3 nucleotide sequence: TGTGCCAGCAGTCCACTCAGGGGGCCTCAAGAGACCCAGTACTTC. J is TRBJ2-5 and V is TRBV6-5; 8 nucleotides agree with TRBD1. CDR3 length: 15 amino acids. From germline, CDR1 is MNHEY and CDR2 SVGAGI. V dropped 5 bases and J dropped 2; count of bases not matched to a gene: 7.

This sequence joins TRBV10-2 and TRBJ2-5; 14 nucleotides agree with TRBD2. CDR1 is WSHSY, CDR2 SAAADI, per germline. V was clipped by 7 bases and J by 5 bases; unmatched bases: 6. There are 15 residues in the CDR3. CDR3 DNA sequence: TGCGCCAGCAACGGACTAGCGGGAGGCTTTGAGACCCAGTACTTC. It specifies CASNGLAGGFETQYF.